A single sample gave rise to the 2 T cell receptor beta chains below, sequenced in a study of response to subunit inactivated influenza vaccine. One entry per CDR3 protein results from TCRdb running MiXCR on the RT-PCR reads. Of about 780,000 distinct CDR3 sequences listed, about 18% are singletons. The specimen comprised PBMCs from blood, sampled more than 4 days after vaccination. The receptors were sampled from a middle-aged man who received an inactivated influenza vaccine.

This rearrangement joins TRBV5-5 to TRBJ1-1; possible D gene TRBD1, 5 bases. The CDR3 is made up of 13 amino acids. The germline V and J ends were trimmed by 6 bases and 3 bases, with 12 bases remaining between them. From germline, CDR1 is SGHKS and CDR2 YYEKEE (reference sequence). Here the CDR3 reads CASKLQVDTEAFF. The CDR3 nucleotides are TGTGCCAGCAAACTACAGGTTGACACTGAAGCTTTCTTT.

J is TRBJ1-1 and V is TRBV12-3 or TRBV12-4; 9 positions agree with TRBD1. V trimming: 6 bases; J trimming: 9 bases; junction bases outside the gene matches: 8. The CDR3 has 13 amino acids. The CDR3 nucleotides are TGTGCCAGCAGAGCGACAGGGGGAGCAAAAGCTTTCTTT. This encodes CASRATGGAKAFF.